The sequence of this T cell receptor beta chain was determined in a study of blood T cell repertoires in COVID-19. Whole-study context: Researchers got acute and convalescent COVID-19 samples from the United States, Italy and Spain. Nucleic acid was either cDNA or gDNA, and it came from T cells, B-cell-depleted T cells, or PBMCs.

Per the original data handling: The assay estimated nucleated cells by amplifying reference gene primers. Here immunoSEQ multiplex PCR was the method, and the copy in TCRdb shows in-frame clones only, minus some. Clone size and the V and J calls come from that table; the DNA yielded D and trimming. The sample has 100,000 to 140,000 clones, over 80% seen once. Per the germline V gene, CDR1 is LGHNA and CDR2 is YNFKEQ. The junction had 5 bases not matched to a gene; V was cut back by 5 bases and J by 6 bases. This CDR3 has 14 residues. This chain links TRBV4-2 with TRBJ2-3, with 10 bases fitting TRBD1. Sequenced: peripheral blood. The origin of this receptor is a woman in her 30s with acute or convalescent COVID-19. DNA for the CDR3: TGTGCCAGCAGCTACGACAGGGGGCGGGATACGCAGTATTTT. Its translation: CASSYDRGRDTQYF.